This T cell receptor (beta chain) came from a study of blood T cell repertoires in COVID-19. Overall study: Collection of acute and convalescent COVID-19 samples took place in the United States, Italy and Spain. The cDNA or gDNA used as material had been derived from T cells, B-cell-depleted T cells, or PBMCs.

The authors' processing: Scientists estimated how many nucleated cells there were by amplifying reference gene primers. Data came from immunoSEQ multiplex PCR; TCRdb stores just in-frame clones and leaves some out. V and J calls and clone size are given by that table; D and trimming were obtained from the DNA. The sample lists around 170,000 clones, around 87% seen once, with roughly 2.9% in the top ten. Germline-derived CDR1 and CDR2 are LNHDA and SQIVND (reference sequence). CDR3 length: 11 amino acids. Trimming shortened V by 6 bases and J by 6 bases, and 5 bases separated the two germline ends. The chain has TRBV19 and TRBJ1-4; D gene uncertain. Specimen: peripheral blood. The sequence was collected from a woman in her 30s with active or convalescent COVID-19. The CDR3 region is CASREDEKLFF. DNA for the CDR3: TGTGCCAGTAGAGAGGATGAAAAACTGTTTTTT.